These 29 T cell receptor beta chains share one sample of origin, sequenced in a study of blood T cell repertoires in COVID-19. Assay: immunoSEQ multiplex PCR; the TCRdb copy retains only in-frame clones and omits some. The data contain around 110,000 clones, 71% of them seen just once; the ten biggest clones take up around 0.92%. The specimen sequenced was peripheral blood. Source of these receptors: a human donor with acute or convalescent COVID-19. The donor label of this sample is uncertain.

There are many counts of this clone. The chain employs TRBV7-9 and TRBJ1-2, with a possible D match to TRBD1 (5 bases). The CDR3 is made up of 13 amino acids. V was trimmed by 0 bases and J by 7 bases, leaving 9 bases between them. Germline values: CDR1 SEHNR, CDR2 FQNEAQ (reference sequence). Here the CDR3 DNA reads TGTGCCAGCAGCTTAGCGCTGGGGGGTGGCTACACCTTC. It encodes CASSLALGGGYTF.

J is TRBJ1-2 and V is TRBV7-9; D remains ambiguous. The ends were cut back, 1 base at V and 2 bases at J, with 8 bases in the middle. CDR1 is SEHNR and CDR2 is FQNEAQ in the germline V gene (reference sequence). The CDR3 extends over 14 amino acids. CDR3 nucleotides: TGTGCCAGCAGCTTAGGGAGGGCGAACTATGGCTACACCTTC. Translating it yields CASSLGRANYGYTF.

This clone was counted only a few times. The V gene is TRBV7-9, the J gene TRBJ2-1; TRBD1 might be the D (6 bases). Germline-derived CDR1 and CDR2 are SEHNR and FQNEAQ (reference sequence). The CDR3 loop spans 18 amino acids. The V gene lost 4 bases and the J gene lost 5 bases, with 24 bases spanning the gap. The CDR3 DNA sequence: TGTGCCAGCAGCTCAACATTAGACGTAACCAGGGGCCACAATGAGCAGTTCTTC. Its translation: CASSSTLDVTRGHNEQFF. The whole variable domain, filled in from reference TRBV7-9 and TRBJ2-1, reads DTGVSQNPRHKITKRGQNVTFRCDPISEHNRLYWYRQTLGQGPEFLTYFQNEAQLEKSRLLSDRFSAERPKGSFSTLEIQRTEQGDSAMYLCASSSTLDVTRGHNEQFFGPGTRLTVL.

This sequence joins TRBV28 and TRBJ2-7; perhaps TRBD2 as D (5 bases). The CDR3 runs to 16 residues. V dropped 2 bases and J dropped 2 bases, with 16 bases sitting between them. Germline assignment: CDR1 MDHEN and CDR2 SYDVKM. The CDR3 loop reads CASSLPLRTGTYEQYF. In nucleotides, the CDR3 is TGTGCCAGCAGTTTACCGCTCAGGACGGGGACCTACGAGCAGTACTTC. Together with reference TRBV28 and TRBJ2-7, the CDR3 gives the full variable domain: DVKVTQSSRYLVKRTGEKVFLECVQDMDHENMFWYRQDPGLGLRLIYFSYDVKMKEKGDIPEGYSVSREKKERFSLILESASTNQTSMYLCASSLPLRTGTYEQYFGPGTRLTVT.

The chain carries TRBV3-1 (or the pseudogene TRBV3-2) and TRBJ2-7; D not resolved. Per germline, CDR1 LGHDT and CDR2 YNNKEL (reference sequence). Trimming removed 2 bases from V and 4 bases from J, with 9 bases in between. CDR3 length: 13 amino acids. Here the CDR3 DNA reads TGTGCCAGCAGCCAACGGTTCTCGTACGAGCAGTACGTC. This translates into CASSQRFSYEQYV.

The chain is built from TRBV21-1 and TRBJ2-3; the table's D call TRBD2 went unverified against the DNA. TRBV21-1 counts as a pseudogene. This CDR3 contains 16 residues. The CDR3 DNA sequence: TGTGCCAGCAGCAAAGAACTAGCGGGGGGTACAGATACGCAGTATTTT. Its translation is CASSKELAGGTDTQYF.

In its sample, this clone was seen a few times. The chain is built from TRBV5-1 and TRBJ1-1; D may be TRBD1 (5 bases). Per germline, CDR1 SGHRS and CDR2 YFSETQ. V lost 3 bases, J lost 6 bases, and 6 bases lay in between. The CDR3 contains 11 residues. The CDR3 DNA is TGCGCCAGCAGCTGGGGGGCTGAAGCTTTCTTT. It yields the protein CASSWGAEAFF.

The chain has TRBV4-2 and TRBJ2-7; 7 bases align to TRBD1. With 1 base clipped from V and 2 bases from J, the junction kept 5 bases outside the gene matches. Germline CDR1 LGHNA, CDR2 YNFKEQ. CDR3 size: 15 residues. Here the CDR3 reads CASSQVGQATYEQYF. The DNA for the CDR3 is TGTGCCAGCAGCCAAGTCGGACAGGCAACCTACGAGCAGTACTTC.

The CDR3 DNA sequence: TGTGCCAGCACCCGGGAGGGGACCACCGGGGAGCTGTTTTTT. Translating it yields CASTREGTTGELFF. The chain links TRBV2 to TRBJ2-2, with TRBD2 matching over 8 bases. Germline loops: CDR1 SNHLY, CDR2 FYNNEI. V shed 7 bases and J 4 bases; nucleotides not matched to a gene: 5. The CDR3 consists of 14 residues.

This clone showed up just a few times. The chain combines TRBV14 with TRBJ2-1, with 8 bases fitting TRBD1. The CDR3 totals 15 residues. The trim removed 2 bases at V and 7 bases at J, leaving 7 bases unmatched. The germline CDR1 and CDR2 sequences are SGHDN and FVKESK. CDR3 in DNA: TGTGCCAGCAGCCAACGCGGGACAGGATATAATGAGCAGTTCTTC. It yields the protein CASSQRGTGYNEQFF.

V gene TRBV4-1 combines with J gene TRBJ1-3; D call uncertain. Trimming removed 4 bases at V and 1 base at J, with 11 bases between. Germline V gene lookup returns CDR1 MGHRA and CDR2 YSYEKL. CDR3 length equals 15 residues. CDR3 protein: CASSPPAGSGNTIYF. The CDR3 DNA sequence: TGCGCCAGCAGCCCCCCTGCCGGGTCTGGAAACACCATATATTTT.

This rearrangement joins TRBV5-6 to TRBJ2-7, with D perhaps matching TRBD1 (6 bases). Germline V gives CDR1 SGHDT, CDR2 YYEEEE. The V end lost 4 bases, the J end lost 3 bases, and 11 bases lay between the germline ends. The CDR3 is made up of 13 amino acids. The CDR3 bases are TGTGCCAGCAGCGACGGACAGAGCTACGAGCAGTACTTC. It yields the protein CASSDGQSYEQYF. Full variable domain (rest looked up from reference TRBV5-6 and TRBJ2-7): DAGVTQSPTHLIKTRGQQVTLRCSPKSGHDTVSWYQQALGQGPQFIFQYYEEEERQRGNFPDRFSGHQFPNYSSELNVNALLLGDSALYLCASSDGQSYEQYFGPGTRLTVT.

The chain is built from TRBV3-1 (or the pseudogene TRBV3-2) and TRBJ1-1, with TRBD1 as a possible D gene (5 bases). Germline V CDR1 and CDR2: LGHDT, YNNKEL (reference sequence). The CDR3 runs to 15 residues. Trimming pared 2 bases from V and 5 bases from J, leaving 15 bases between. CDR3 loop: CASSQLGGARTEAFF. CDR3 DNA sequence: TGTGCCAGCAGCCAACTAGGTGGGGCGCGTACTGAAGCTTTCTTT.

The V and J genes are TRBV5-1 and TRBJ1-1; no definite D call. The ends were cut back, 3 bases at V and 5 bases at J, with 11 bases in the middle. This CDR3 comprises 13 residues. Germline assignment: CDR1 SGHRS and CDR2 YFSETQ. CDR3 nucleotides: TGCGCCAGCAGCTCCTGGTCTGCGACTGAAGCTTTCTTT. This gives the protein CASSSWSATEAFF. Looking up the rest from reference TRBV5-1 and TRBJ1-1 gives the full variable domain: KAGVTQTPRYLIKTRGQQVTLSCSPISGHRSVSWYQQTPGQGLQFLFEYFSETQRNKGNFPGRFSGRQFSNSRSEMNVSTLELGDSALYLCASSSWSATEAFFGQGTRLTVV.

The chain combines TRBV11-2 with TRBJ2-1, with D possibly being TRBD2 (6 bases). Germline values: CDR1 SGHAT, CDR2 FQNNGV. CDR3 length: 15 amino acids. Deletions cut 4 bases from V and 8 bases from J, with 18 bases between. As DNA, the CDR3 is TGTGCCAGCAGCTCGGGGCCCGCGGGGCCGGATGAGCAGTTCTTC. Translated, it gives CASSSGPAGPDEQFF.

The gene calls are TRBV28 and TRBJ2-7; perhaps TRBD1 as D (6 bases). The CDR3 sequence is 14 residues long. V lost 7 bases, J lost 2 bases, and 15 bases lay in between. Germline-derived CDR1 and CDR2 are MDHEN and SYDVKM. CDR3 bases: TGTGCCAGCACTCGAGGGGGTTCAACCTACGAGCAGTACTTC. This codes for CASTRGGSTYEQYF. The full variable domain, with the rest looked up from reference TRBV28 and TRBJ2-7, is DVKVTQSSRYLVKRTGEKVFLECVQDMDHENMFWYRQDPGLGLRLIYFSYDVKMKEKGDIPEGYSVSREKKERFSLILESASTNQTSMYLCASTRGGSTYEQYFGPGTRLTVT.

This clone turned up a few times. The V call is TRBV5-4, the J call TRBJ1-3; D possibly corresponds to TRBD1 (6 bases). The V and J ends lost 3 bases and 0 bases respectively, with 19 bases between them. Germline lookup yields CDR1 SGHNT and CDR2 YYREEE (reference sequence). This CDR3 is built from 18 residues. CDR3 coding DNA: TGTGCCAGCAGCTGGGCCCCCATGACAGGACACTCTGGAAACACCATATATTTT. Protein: CASSWAPMTGHSGNTIYF.

The CDR3 reads CASRQGGEETQYF. The CDR3 DNA is TGCGCCAGCAGACAGGGCGGCGAAGAGACCCAGTACTTC. The chain combines TRBV5-1 with TRBJ2-5, with D perhaps TRBD1 (6 bases). This CDR3 spans 13 amino acids. Germline V CDR1 and CDR2: SGHRS, YFSETQ. Trimming removed 5 bases at V and 3 bases at J, with 11 bases between.

This clone was counted only a few times. CDR3 coding DNA: TGCGCCAGCAGCTTGTGGGGGGCTGAAGCTTTCTTT. It specifies CASSLWGAEAFF. The chain combines TRBV5-1 with TRBJ1-1; possible D gene TRBD1, 5 bases. Trimming took off 1 base at V and 6 bases at J, with 7 bases between the two ends. Per the germline V gene, CDR1 is SGHRS and CDR2 is YFSETQ. The CDR3 extends over 12 amino acids.

The chain is built from TRBV6-5 and TRBJ1-4, with 9 nucleotides matching TRBD1. The trim removed 6 bases at V and 11 bases at J, leaving 7 bases unmatched. From germline, CDR1 is MNHEY and CDR2 SVGAGI. The CDR3 is 13 amino acids. The DNA for the CDR3 is TGTGCCAGCAGCTGGGGACAGGGAGATAAACTGTTTTTT. This gives the protein CASSWGQGDKLFF.

This rearrangement joins TRBV6-5 to TRBJ2-5; 11 nucleotides line up with TRBD2. Germline V CDR1 and CDR2: MNHEY, SVGAGI. The trim removed 1 base at V and 4 bases at J, leaving 5 bases unmatched. The CDR3 runs to 16 residues. CDR3 loop: CASSYFVGTSGETQYF. The CDR3 nucleotides read TGTGCCAGCAGTTACTTCGTCGGGACTAGCGGAGAGACCCAGTACTTC.

The J gene is TRBJ1-1, the V gene TRBV6-4; TRBD1 matches 8 bases. This CDR3 spans 13 amino acids. Germline values: CDR1 MRHNA, CDR2 SNTAGT. V trimming: 6 bases; J trimming: 4 bases; junction bases outside the gene matches: 4. In nucleotides, the CDR3 is TGTGCCAGCAGAGCCGGACAGGGCACTGAAGCTTTCTTT. This codes for CASRAGQGTEAFF.

The chain recombines TRBV30 with TRBJ2-2, with D perhaps TRBD2 (6 bases). The ends were cut back, 3 bases at V and 6 bases at J, with 8 bases in the middle. The CDR3 extends over 12 amino acids. Germline CDR1 GTSNPN, CDR2 SVGIG (reference sequence). The CDR3 DNA is TGTGCCTGGAGCCGGGGGTCCGGGGAGCTGTTTTTT. Amino acids: CAWSRGSGELFF.

This rearrangement joins TRBV6-5 to TRBJ1-4; tentative D call: TRBD1 (6 bases). V gave up 7 bases and J gave up 8 bases, with 14 bases separating them. CDR3 length equals 13 residues. From germline, CDR1 is MNHEY and CDR2 SVGAGI. For the CDR3, the DNA is TGTGCCAGCACTCGGGGGGCTCGGGAAAAACTGTTTTTT. Protein sequence: CASTRGAREKLFF.

The chain carries TRBV7-9 and TRBJ1-5, with TRBD1 matching over 7 bases. The J segment lost 0 bases and the V segment lost 4 bases, leaving 6 bases of the junction unmatched. CDR3 length: 16 amino acids. Germline CDR1 reads SEHNR; CDR2 reads FQNEAQ (reference sequence). This chain's CDR3 is CASSSGQTFSNQPQHF. As DNA, the CDR3 is TGTGCCAGCAGCTCGGGACAGACGTTTAGCAATCAGCCCCAGCATTTT.

V usage is TRBV18 and J usage is TRBJ1-2, with D perhaps TRBD1 (5 bases). CDR3 length equals 14 residues. The germline gives CDR1 KGHSH, CDR2 LQKENI. V was trimmed by 2 bases and J by 9 bases, leaving 16 bases between them. The CDR3 nucleotides are TGTGCCAGCTCACCAAACTTGGGGGGAACTCGCTACACCTTC. It translates to CASSPNLGGTRYTF.

The genes are TRBV25-1 and TRBJ2-1; the match to TRBD1 covers 9 bases. Germline CDR1 is MGHDK and CDR2 is SYGVNS. V trimming: 2 bases; J trimming: 7 bases; junction bases outside the gene matches: 9. The CDR3 contains 16 residues. CDR3 region: CASSEPGTGRYNEQFF. The CDR3 bases are TGTGCCAGCAGTGAACCTGGGACAGGGAGGTATAATGAGCAGTTCTTC.

V gene TRBV18 combines with J gene TRBJ1-2; 8 bases match TRBD1. Germline lookup yields CDR1 KGHSH and CDR2 LQKENI. This CDR3 is built from 14 residues. V dropped 3 bases and J dropped 2; count of bases not matched to a gene: 2. In nucleotides, the CDR3 is TGTGCCAGCTCACCGGACAGGGCGAACTATGGCTACACCTTC. Its translation: CASSPDRANYGYTF.

This chain uses TRBV12-3 or TRBV12-4 with TRBJ1-3, with 7 bases that match TRBD1. The CDR3 has 13 residues. The V segment lost 7 bases and the J segment 4 bases; nucleotides outside the gene matches: 4. CDR3 DNA: TGTGCCAGCACGGGACAGATGGGAAACACCATATATTTT. The encoded protein is CASTGQMGNTIYF.